What follows are 18 T cell receptor beta chains derived from one specimen sequenced in a study of blood T cell repertoires in COVID-19. Using immunoSEQ multiplex PCR, the repertoire was profiled, and TCRdb retains in-frame clones only, with some absent. The sample lists 80,000 or so clones, around 80% occurring once. Sequenced input: peripheral blood. Every receptor here comes from a human donor in a cohort sampled during active COVID-19.

The genes are TRBV18 and TRBJ1-6; perhaps TRBD1 as D (5 bases). V dropped 5 bases and J dropped 6 bases, with 14 bases sitting between them. CDR3 length equals 15 residues. CDR1 is KGHSH and CDR2 is LQKENI in the germline V gene. The CDR3 here is CASSTTQETNSPLHF. DNA of the CDR3: TGTGCCAGCTCAACTACACAGGAGACTAATTCACCCCTCCACTTT.

The chain employs TRBV7-8 and TRBJ1-2; the D is unclear. CDR1 is SGHVS, CDR2 FQNEAQ, per germline. Trimming took 5 bases from V and 3 from J, leaving 10 bases between them. The CDR3 covers 13 residues. In nucleotides, the CDR3 is TGTGCCAGCAGCCCATCCCAGTACTATGGCTACACCTTC. Protein sequence: CASSPSQYYGYTF. Looking up the rest from reference TRBV7-8 and TRBJ1-2 gives the full variable domain: GAGVSQSPRYKVAKRGQDVALRCDPISGHVSLFWYQQALGQGPEFLTYFQNEAQLDKSGLPSDRFFAERPEGSVSTLKIQRTQQEDSAVYLCASSPSQYYGYTFGSGTRLTVV.

The V call is TRBV10-2, the J call TRBJ1-2; no definite D call. Trimming cost V 8 bases and J 3 bases, with 19 bases left between them. Germline V gene data show CDR1 as WSHSY and CDR2 as SAAADI. The CDR3 has 15 amino acids. The CDR3 loop is CASSPPGYYYYGYTF. CDR3 coding DNA: TGCGCCAGCTCCCCTCCCGGGTATTATTACTATGGCTACACCTTC.

The chain employs TRBV5-4 and TRBJ2-7; TRBD1 agrees at 10 bases. Trimming at V came to 4 bases and at J to 2 bases, leaving 3 bases not matched to a gene. Germline V gives CDR1 SGHNT, CDR2 YYREEE (reference sequence). This CDR3 has 14 amino acids. CDR3 bases: TGTGCCAGCAGCGCGGGACAGGGGACCTACGAGCAGTACTTC. The encoded protein is CASSAGQGTYEQYF.

The gene calls are TRBV7-8 and TRBJ1-1; no firm D call. V dropped 6 bases and J dropped 0 bases, with 11 bases sitting between them. The germline CDR1 and CDR2 sequences are SGHVS and FQNEAQ. This CDR3 has 14 residues. The CDR3 DNA follows: TGTGCCAGCAGGACGACTGAGATGAACACTGAAGCTTTCTTT. It codes for CASRTTEMNTEAFF.

The chain uses TRBV2 and TRBJ1-1; D might be TRBD1 (6 bases). V was clipped by 6 bases and J by 9 bases, with 14 bases between them. From germline, CDR1 is SNHLY and CDR2 FYNNEI. The CDR3 runs 12 residues. The CDR3: CASSAARDKAFF. The CDR3 DNA reads TGTGCCAGCAGCGCCGCCAGGGACAAAGCTTTCTTT.

V gene TRBV7-8 combines with J gene TRBJ1-2; D might be TRBD1 (6 bases). The germline V gene has CDR1 SGHVS and CDR2 FQNEAQ. V gave up 2 bases and J gave up 2 bases, with 18 bases separating them. The CDR3 totals 17 residues. DNA for the CDR3: TGTGCCAGCAGCTTACGGGAAACAGGGACCATAAACTATGGCTACACCTTC. Translating gives CASSLRETGTINYGYTF.

The V call is TRBV19, the J call TRBJ2-1, with TRBD1 matching over 10 bases. The CDR3 is 15 residues long. Germline trimming cut 5 bases from V and 7 bases from J; bases unmatched to any gene: 8. Germline CDR1 is LNHDA and CDR2 is SQIVND (reference sequence). The CDR3 nucleotides read TGTGCCAGTAGTGTGCGGGGACAGGGGACTAATGAGCAGTTCTTC. This codes for CASSVRGQGTNEQFF.

The V gene is TRBV29-1, the J gene TRBJ2-5, with a tentative D call TRBD2 (6 bases). Looked up from germline, CDR1 is SQVTM and CDR2 is ANQGSEA. This CDR3 has 12 amino acids. The ends were cut back, 5 bases at V and 5 bases at J, with 12 bases in the middle. CDR3 sequence: CSVPRTMETQYF. For the CDR3, the DNA is TGCAGCGTTCCCCGGACTATGGAGACCCAGTACTTC.

This clone was detected only a few times. The chain carries TRBV5-1 and TRBJ1-5; a weak D match, TRBD1 (5 bases). V was trimmed by 0 bases and J by 6 bases, leaving 10 bases between them. This CDR3 contains 14 residues. The V gene's germline CDR1 is SGHRS and CDR2 YFSETQ. The CDR3 nucleotides read TGCGCCAGCAGCTTGGCCTTGGGGGGTCAGCCCCAGCATTTT. Its translation is CASSLALGGQPQHF. The whole variable domain, filled in from reference TRBV5-1 and TRBJ1-5, reads KAGVTQTPRYLIKTRGQQVTLSCSPISGHRSVSWYQQTPGQGLQFLFEYFSETQRNKGNFPGRFSGRQFSNSRSEMNVSTLELGDSALYLCASSLALGGQPQHFGDGTRLSIL.

The J gene is TRBJ2-7, the V gene TRBV21-1; whether TRBD1, the table's D call, matches the DNA was not checked. TRBV21-1 represents a pseudogene. The CDR3 length is 12 residues. CDR3 loop: CASSPGNYEQYF. The CDR3 coding sequence is TGTGCCAGCAGTCCAGGGAACTACGAGCAGTACTTC.

In this sample, this clone turned up many times. The genes are TRBV18 and TRBJ1-4, with a weak D call TRBD1 (5 bases). Deletions cut 3 bases from V and 10 bases from J, with 15 bases between. The germline gives CDR1 KGHSH, CDR2 LQKENI. The CDR3 loop spans 14 amino acids. The CDR3 loop is CASSPAGGGGKLFF. The CDR3 coding sequence is TGTGCCAGCTCACCGGCGGGGGGAGGAGGAAAACTGTTTTTT.

The gene calls are TRBV25-1 and TRBJ1-1; TRBD1 aligns across 7 bases. Germline V CDR1 and CDR2: MGHDK, SYGVNS. With V trimmed by 6 bases and J by 10 bases, 17 bases remained unmatched. CDR3 size: 15 residues. Here the CDR3 DNA reads TGTGCCAGCAGCCAATCGATAAATACAGGGGTACGAGCTTTCTTT. Translated, it gives CASSQSINTGVRAFF.

The chain employs TRBV11-3 and TRBJ2-7; 10 nucleotides agree with TRBD1. Germline V CDR1 and CDR2: SGHNT, YENEEA. The CDR3 is made up of 16 amino acids. After removal of 5 bases from V and 4 bases from J, the junction contained 11 bases not matched to a gene. This chain's CDR3 is CASSRGPGQGSYEQYF. The CDR3 DNA reads TGTGCCAGCAGCCGAGGCCCGGGACAGGGGTCTTACGAGCAGTACTTC.

This chain connects TRBV5-4 to TRBJ2-5; 7 bases fit TRBD1. The CDR3 is made up of 13 amino acids. Losses at the gene ends were 4 bases for V and 5 bases for J; bases not matched to a gene: 5. Germline CDR1 is SGHNT and CDR2 is YYREEE (reference sequence). Here the CDR3 DNA reads TGTGCCAGCAGCGTACAGGGGCCCGAGACCCAGTACTTC. Its protein is CASSVQGPETQYF.

This clone is a singleton in its sample. The rearrangement uses TRBV3-1 (or the pseudogene TRBV3-2) and TRBJ2-3; 14 bases are shared with TRBD2. The trim removed 4 bases at V and 4 bases at J, leaving 1 base unmatched. Germline lookup yields CDR1 LGHDT and CDR2 YNNKEL (reference sequence). The CDR3 extends over 15 amino acids. In nucleotides, the CDR3 is TGTGCCAGCAGCCCGACTAGCGGGGGGGCAGATACGCAGTATTTT. Protein: CASSPTSGGADTQYF.

V usage is TRBV15 and J usage is TRBJ2-7, with D maybe TRBD1 (5 bases). This CDR3 spans 13 amino acids. Germline V gives CDR1 LNHNV, CDR2 YYDKDF (reference sequence). V lost 3 bases, J lost 3 bases, and 9 bases lay in between. The CDR3 DNA reads as TGTGCCACCAGCAGGACAGCATACTACGAGCAGTACTTC. Protein sequence: CATSRTAYYEQYF.

The rearrangement links TRBV5-1 to TRBJ2-7, with 11 bases aligning to TRBD1. The CDR3 is 15 amino acids. Per germline, CDR1 SGHRS and CDR2 YFSETQ. The V and J ends lost 4 bases and 2 bases, in that order; junction bases with no gene match: 5. CDR3 sequence reads: CASSTGTGGAYEQYF. The DNA of the CDR3 is TGCGCCAGCAGCACTGGGACAGGGGGTGCCTACGAGCAGTACTTC.